This entry features one TCR beta chain sequence. What it recognizes is unknown. In the PCR, 60 Vbeta and 13 Jbeta primers were used. The data were produced by immunoSEQ multiplex PCR, yet TCRdb's version contains in-frame clones alone and is incomplete. The top ten clones hold approximately 2.4% of a sample with 150,000 to 200,000 clones, around 75% of them seen once. The data are from a study of cytomegalovirus exposure and HLA in healthy donors. Germline V gives CDR1 MNHNS, CDR2 SASEGT. V gave up 2 bases and J gave up 8 bases, with 10 bases separating them. The CDR3 is 12 amino acids. Study results and limitations: Later examination showed HLA-associated TCR beta chains had greater clonal expansion than equally common others.

This sequence was found in a male donor in good health and CMV-seronegative. The genes are TRBV6-1 and TRBJ2-7; a possible D gene is TRBD1 (6 bases). Sequencing used PBMCs. The chain's CDR3 is CASSEIQGQQYF. As DNA, the CDR3 is TGTGCCAGCAGTGAAATACAGGGACAGCAGTACTTC.